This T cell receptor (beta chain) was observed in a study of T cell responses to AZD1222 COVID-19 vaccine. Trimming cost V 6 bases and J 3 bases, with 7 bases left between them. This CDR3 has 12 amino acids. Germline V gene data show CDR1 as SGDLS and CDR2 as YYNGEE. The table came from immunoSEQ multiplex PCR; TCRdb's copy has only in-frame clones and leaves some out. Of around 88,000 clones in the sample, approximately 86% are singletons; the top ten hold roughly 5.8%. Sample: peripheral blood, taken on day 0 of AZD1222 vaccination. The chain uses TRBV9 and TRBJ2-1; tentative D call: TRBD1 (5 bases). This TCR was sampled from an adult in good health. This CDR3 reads CASKGDYNEQFF. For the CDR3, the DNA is TGTGCCAGCAAAGGGGACTACAATGAGCAGTTCTTC.